Included here is one T cell receptor beta chain sequence, with context. Data came from immunoSEQ multiplex PCR; TCRdb stores just in-frame clones and leaves some out. The sample comprises some 660,000 clones, about 87% of which are singletons, and more than 0.009% rests with the top ten. The sample originates from a study of shared T cell receptors in the human thymus. The length of the CDR3 is 17 residues. Losses at the gene ends were 0 bases for V and 1 base for J; bases not matched to a gene: 8. The same sample was also studied in work on human thymus T cells.

V usage is TRBV23-1 and J usage is TRBJ2-5, with 7 bases lining up with TRBD1. TRBV23-1 is an ORF for which the function is uncertain. This sequence originates from a boy in the first two years of life with a congenital heart defect. The sequenced sample was thymocytes. CDR3 in DNA: TGCGCCAGCAGTCAATCGGAGCAGGGACAGAGCCAAGAGACCCAGTACTTC. Its protein product is CASSQSEQGQSQETQYF.